This TCR beta chain was captured in a study of memory CD4+ T cells and cytomegalovirus serostatus. The CDR3 runs 12 residues. Trimming removed 11 bases at V and 4 bases at J, with 14 bases between. Germline CDR1 reads MNHEY; CDR2 reads SVGAGI. The sort gate was single viable CD3+CD4+CD8-CD45RO+ cells for memory CD4+ T cells. Profiling relied on immunoSEQ multiplex PCR, and the TCRdb table lists in-frame clones only, not all of them. The table has about 58,000 clones, approximately 81% seen once. The receptor was derived from an adult in good health and CMV-seronegative. Some clones in this sample may be carry-over from other donors' samples. V and J are TRBV6-5 and TRBJ1-2, with D maybe TRBD1 (5 bases). The sequenced sample consisted of memory CD4+ T cells from blood. CDR3 region: CASRRQGYGYTF. The CDR3 DNA reads TGTGCCTCTAGGAGGCAGGGCTATGGCTACACCTTC.